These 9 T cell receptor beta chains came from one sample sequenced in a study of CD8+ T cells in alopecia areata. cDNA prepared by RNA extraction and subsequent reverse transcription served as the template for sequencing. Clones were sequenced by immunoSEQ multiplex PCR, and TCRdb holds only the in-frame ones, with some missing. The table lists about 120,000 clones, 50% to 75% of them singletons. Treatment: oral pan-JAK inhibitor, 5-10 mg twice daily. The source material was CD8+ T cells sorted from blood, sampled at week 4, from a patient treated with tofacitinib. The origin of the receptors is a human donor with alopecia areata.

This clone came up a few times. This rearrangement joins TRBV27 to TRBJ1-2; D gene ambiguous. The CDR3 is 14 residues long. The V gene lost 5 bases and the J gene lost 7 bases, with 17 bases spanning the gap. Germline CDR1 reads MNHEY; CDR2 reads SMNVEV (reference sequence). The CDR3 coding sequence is TGTGCCAGCAGTCCTTCACCGGCGGGAAGTGGCTACACCTTC. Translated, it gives CASSPSPAGSGYTF.

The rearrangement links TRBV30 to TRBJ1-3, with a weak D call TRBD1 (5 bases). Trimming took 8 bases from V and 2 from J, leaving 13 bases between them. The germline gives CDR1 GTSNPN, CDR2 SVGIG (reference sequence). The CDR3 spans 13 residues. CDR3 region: CARDGIAGNTIYF. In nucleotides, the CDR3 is TGTGCCCGGGACGGCATAGCTGGAAACACCATATATTTT.

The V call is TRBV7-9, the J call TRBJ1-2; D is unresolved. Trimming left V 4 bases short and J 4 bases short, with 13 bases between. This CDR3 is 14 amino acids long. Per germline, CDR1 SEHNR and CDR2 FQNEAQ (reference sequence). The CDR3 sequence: CASSSSIDRYGYTF. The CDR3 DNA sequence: TGTGCCAGCAGCTCCTCTATCGACCGCTATGGCTACACCTTC.

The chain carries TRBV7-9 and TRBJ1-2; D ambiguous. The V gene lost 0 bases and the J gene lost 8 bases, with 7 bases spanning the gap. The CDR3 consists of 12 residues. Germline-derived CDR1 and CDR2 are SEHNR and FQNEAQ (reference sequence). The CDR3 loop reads CASSLASVGYTF. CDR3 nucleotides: TGTGCCAGCAGCTTAGCTTCGGTCGGCTACACCTTC.

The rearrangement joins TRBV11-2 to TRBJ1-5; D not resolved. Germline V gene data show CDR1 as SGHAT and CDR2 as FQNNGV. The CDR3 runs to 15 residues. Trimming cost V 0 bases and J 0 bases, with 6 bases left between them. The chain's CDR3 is CASSLDQRSNQPQHF. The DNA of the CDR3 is TGTGCCAGCAGCTTAGATCAACGTAGCAATCAGCCCCAGCATTTT.

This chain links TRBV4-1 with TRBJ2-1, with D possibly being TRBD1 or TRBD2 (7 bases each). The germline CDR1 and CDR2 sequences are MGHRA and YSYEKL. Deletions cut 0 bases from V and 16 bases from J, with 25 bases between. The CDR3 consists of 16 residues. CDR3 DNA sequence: TGCGCCAGCAGCCAAGATCGAACAGGGGAGGGGAGAGTCGACTTCTTC. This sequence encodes CASSQDRTGEGRVDFF.

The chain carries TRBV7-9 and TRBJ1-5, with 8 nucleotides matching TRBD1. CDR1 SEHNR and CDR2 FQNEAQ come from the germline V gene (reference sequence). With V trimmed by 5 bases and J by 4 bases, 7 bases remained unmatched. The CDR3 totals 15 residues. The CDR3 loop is CASSPKGTGNQPQHF. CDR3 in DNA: TGTGCCAGCAGCCCAAAAGGGACAGGAAATCAGCCCCAGCATTTT.

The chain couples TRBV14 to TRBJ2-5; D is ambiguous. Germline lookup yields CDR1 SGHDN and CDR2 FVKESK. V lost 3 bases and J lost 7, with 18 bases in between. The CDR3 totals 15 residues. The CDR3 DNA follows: TGTGCCAGCAGCCACGTGTTCTCAACTGTGGGGACCCAGTACTTC. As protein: CASSHVFSTVGTQYF.

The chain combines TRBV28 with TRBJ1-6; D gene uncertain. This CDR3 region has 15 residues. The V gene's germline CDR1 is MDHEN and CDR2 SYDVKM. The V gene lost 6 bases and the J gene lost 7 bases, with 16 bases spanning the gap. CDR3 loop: CASSSALPVNSPLHF. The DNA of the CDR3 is TGTGCCAGCAGCTCGGCACTCCCAGTAAATTCACCCCTCCACTTT.